These 19 T cell receptor beta chains were all obtained from the same sample, sequenced in a study of blood T cell repertoires in COVID-19 (dated by TCRdb to about 2020). The receptor library was made with the immunoSEQ multiplex PCR assay. TCRdb provides this immuneACCESS table in a form limited to in-frame rearrangements. Some clones are lacking; in checked studies, under half of them reflect an unresolved V gene, and why the rest are absent is not known. Across this sample there are roughly 130,000 clones, with roughly 78% seen only once. The ten most abundant clones make up about a sixth of the sample. The sequenced material came from peripheral blood. These receptors all stem from a man aged 60-69 years with active or convalescent COVID-19.

This clone came up once. The rearrangement uses TRBV6-1 and TRBJ2-3; the D gene is possibly TRBD1 (5 bases). This CDR3 spans 12 amino acids. Germline V gene lookup returns CDR1 MNHNS and CDR2 SASEGT. V was clipped by 2 bases and J by 14 bases, with 14 bases between them. CDR3 sequence reads: CASSERALRGYF. In DNA form, the CDR3 reads TGTGCCAGCAGTGAAAGGGCCCTTAGGGGGTATTTT.

The chain has TRBV10-2 and TRBJ2-3; 9 bases line up with TRBD2. V dropped 7 bases and J dropped 9; count of bases not matched to a gene: 11. The CDR3 loop spans 14 amino acids. Germline CDR1 reads WSHSY; CDR2 reads SAAADI. In DNA form, the CDR3 reads TGCGCCAGCACCGCGGGAGGGCGGTGGGAGACGCAGTATTTT. Translated: CASTAGGRWETQYF.

This clone is a singleton in its sample. The chain links TRBV10-3 to TRBJ2-2; no reliable D call. There are 14 residues in the CDR3. V was pared by 2 bases and J by 6 bases, with 10 bases between. The germline gives CDR1 ENHRY, CDR2 SYGVKD. The CDR3 loop reads CAISEVLHSGELFF. CDR3 nucleotides: TGTGCCATCAGTGAGGTACTGCACTCCGGGGAGCTGTTTTTT.

CDR3 region: CASSPHPHEQFF. The CDR3 DNA is TGTGCCAGCAGCCCACACCCCCATGAGCAGTTCTTC. The V and J genes are TRBV6-2 or TRBV6-3 and TRBJ2-1; D gene uncertain. Per germline, CDR1 MNHEY and CDR2 SVGEGT. The length of the CDR3 is 12 residues. Trimming stripped 6 bases from V and 8 bases from J, with 11 bases between.

This clone showed up just once. This sequence joins TRBV5-4 and TRBJ1-6, with D possibly TRBD1 on 5 matching bases. CDR1 is SGHNT, CDR2 YYREEE, per germline (reference sequence). CDR3 size: 14 residues. The V gene lost 5 bases and the J gene lost 6 bases, with 12 bases spanning the gap. CDR3 region: CASSPGLTNSPLHF. The CDR3 DNA follows: TGTGCCAGCAGTCCGGGACTGACTAATTCACCCCTCCACTTT. Full variable domain (missing parts from reference TRBV5-4 and TRBJ1-6): ETGVTQSPTHLIKTRGQQVTLRCSSQSGHNTVSWYQQALGQGPQFIFQYYREEENGRGNFPPRFSGLQFPNYSSELNVNALELDDSALYLCASSPGLTNSPLHFGNGTRLTVT.

The chain uses TRBV10-3 and TRBJ1-1; D is ambiguous. The CDR3 has 14 amino acids. V was trimmed by 6 bases and J by 0 bases, leaving 11 bases between them. Germline V gene data show CDR1 as ENHRY and CDR2 as SYGVKD. CDR3 region: CAIRRGTLNTEAFF. As DNA, the CDR3 is TGTGCCATCAGACGAGGAACCTTGAACACTGAAGCTTTCTTT.

The chain joins TRBV13 to TRBJ1-1; TRBD1 aligns across 9 bases. The germline V gene encodes CDR1 PRHDT and CDR2 FYEKMQ (reference sequence). The CDR3 loop spans 17 amino acids. V lost 0 bases, J lost 6 bases, and 11 bases stayed unmatched. The DNA of the CDR3 is TGTGCCAGCAGCTTAGGCCTCGGACAGGGGACGTTATCTGAAGCTTTCTTT. The encoded protein is CASSLGLGQGTLSEAFF.

The rearrangement uses TRBV7-2 and TRBJ2-3; 8 bases match TRBD2. This CDR3 region has 19 residues. The germline V gene has CDR1 SGHTA and CDR2 FQGNSA. V shed 2 bases and J 2 bases; nucleotides not matched to a gene: 15. The CDR3 protein is CASSLRAERGSGHTDTQYF. As DNA, the CDR3 is TGTGCCAGCAGCTTAAGAGCGGAGCGGGGGAGCGGGCACACAGATACGCAGTATTTT.

The chain couples TRBV3-1 (or the pseudogene TRBV3-2) to TRBJ2-2, with TRBD2 matching 12 bases. Germline CDR1 is LGHDT and CDR2 is YNNKEL (reference sequence). The CDR3 is 16 amino acids. V lost 8 bases, J lost 5 bases, and 9 bases stayed unmatched. The CDR3 sequence: CASGRLAGEGTGELFF. CDR3 nucleotide sequence: TGTGCCAGCGGAAGACTAGCGGGAGAAGGAACCGGGGAGCTGTTTTTT.

V gene TRBV28 combines with J gene TRBJ1-1; D gene uncertain. With 4 bases removed from V and 6 bases from J, the gap between germline ends came to 18 bases. Per the germline V gene, CDR1 is MDHEN and CDR2 is SYDVKM. This CDR3 spans 15 amino acids. The CDR3 spells CASSSRGLRISEAFF. The DNA for the CDR3 is TGTGCCAGCAGTTCTCGAGGGTTGAGGATCTCTGAAGCTTTCTTT.

CDR3 in amino acids: CASSFTSGTDTQYF. The CDR3 DNA reads TGTGCCAGCAGCTTTACGAGCGGGACAGATACGCAGTATTTT. The V and J genes are TRBV7-2 and TRBJ2-3; weak D call: TRBD2 (6 bases). Germline V gene sequence: CDR1 SGHTA, CDR2 FQGNSA. V lost 3 bases and J lost 3, with 10 bases in between. The CDR3 contains 14 residues.

This clone was seen only a few times. V is TRBV28 and J is TRBJ2-7; TRBD1 agrees at 8 bases. Germline values: CDR1 MDHEN, CDR2 SYDVKM. This CDR3 contains 14 residues. V gave up 7 bases and J gave up 5 bases; unmatched junction bases: 10. The CDR3 region is CASTDPDRDHEQYF. In nucleotides, the CDR3 is TGTGCCAGCACCGACCCGGACAGGGACCACGAGCAGTACTTC. The variable domain in full, with the rest retrieved from reference TRBV28 and TRBJ2-7, is DVKVTQSSRYLVKRTGEKVFLECVQDMDHENMFWYRQDPGLGLRLIYFSYDVKMKEKGDIPEGYSVSREKKERFSLILESASTNQTSMYLCASTDPDRDHEQYFGPGTRLTVT.

The chain carries TRBV29-1 and TRBJ2-1, with 9 nucleotides matching TRBD2. Germline V gene data show CDR1 as SQVTM and CDR2 as ANQGSEA. After removal of 5 bases from V and 4 bases from J, the junction contained 12 bases not matched to a gene. This CDR3 comprises 16 residues. The CDR3 loop is CSVHGFSGSLYNEQFF. The CDR3 nucleotides read TGCAGCGTTCACGGGTTTAGCGGGAGCCTTTACAATGAGCAGTTCTTC.

The chain combines TRBV2 with TRBJ2-7, with D possibly TRBD1 on 6 matching bases. The CDR3 loop spans 12 amino acids. V lost 7 bases to trimming and J lost 4 bases, with 11 bases between them. In germline, CDR1 is SNHLY, CDR2 FYNNEI. The CDR3 loop is CASTGQSYEQYF. The CDR3 coding sequence is TGTGCCAGCACCGGACAGTCTTACGAGCAGTACTTC.

This clone was observed a few times. CDR3 loop: CASNRGGNEKLFF. The CDR3, as DNA: TGTGCCAGCAACCGAGGAGGTAATGAAAAACTGTTTTTT. V is TRBV6-5 and J is TRBJ1-4, with D unclear. The CDR3 covers 13 residues. Germline loops: CDR1 MNHEY, CDR2 SVGAGI. The V and J ends lost 7 bases and 4 bases respectively, with 10 bases between them.

The chain joins TRBV4-3 to TRBJ2-1; 9 positions match TRBD2. In germline, CDR1 is LGHNA, CDR2 YSLEER. The J segment lost 5 bases and the V segment lost 4 bases, leaving 12 bases of the junction unmatched. The CDR3 is made up of 17 amino acids. CDR3 sequence: CASSPSWVAGAHNEQFF. The CDR3 DNA is TGCGCCAGCAGCCCTTCGTGGGTAGCGGGAGCCCACAATGAGCAGTTCTTC.

The V call is TRBV5-5, the J call TRBJ1-6, with TRBD1 as a possible D gene (5 bases). Germline CDR1 and CDR2: SGHKS and YYEKEE (reference sequence). V was trimmed by 4 bases and J by 9 bases, leaving 14 bases between them. The length of the CDR3 is 14 residues. As DNA, the CDR3 is TGTGCCAGCAGCCTAGGAGGGGCGGGTTCACCCCTCCACTTT. It yields the protein CASSLGGAGSPLHF.

The chain employs TRBV28 and TRBJ2-5; D is unresolved. The CDR3 totals 14 residues. Trimming stripped 4 bases from V and 7 bases from J, with 16 bases between. Germline V gives CDR1 MDHEN, CDR2 SYDVKM. The CDR3 nucleotides are TGTGCCAGCAGTTCCCCGGCCGTCTCGGGGACCCAGTACTTC. Amino acid sequence: CASSSPAVSGTQYF.

The chain links TRBV28 to TRBJ2-3; 16 nucleotides match TRBD2. The ends lost 6 bases at V and 5 bases at J; junction bases unmatched: 5. The CDR3 extends over 16 amino acids. Germline CDR1 is MDHEN and CDR2 is SYDVKM. The CDR3 loop reads CASSSGTSGRGDTQYF. The CDR3 region has the DNA TGTGCCAGCAGCTCCGGGACTAGCGGGAGGGGAGATACGCAGTATTTT.